Sequencing of this T cell receptor (beta chain) was carried out in a study of regulatory T cells in long-lasting Graves disease. Study background: Persistence in Graves' disease denoted antithyroid drug use beyond 5 years alongside positive TSH receptor antibodies.

Investigators prepared the TCR beta libraries by applying iRepertoire HTBI primers and Arm-PCR of CDR3 regions. TCRdb fed the multiplex PCR reads into MiXCR, producing one record per CDR3 protein. The sample includes 650,000 to 700,000 distinct CDR3 sequences, about 30% seen only once; the top ten take about two fifths. Time point of the sample: persistent/refractory GD, antithyroid drugs over 5 years with positive TRAb. TCR sequences were obtained from RNA taken from PBMCs. The receptor was derived from a female donor with Graves disease. The sample in question was peripheral blood mononuclear cells (PBMCs), obtained when the disease was refractory, from a patient treated with antithyroid drugs.

The CDR3 loop is CASSPGTGKYGYTF. The CDR3 nucleotides are TGTGCCAGCAGTCCCGGGACAGGGAAGTATGGCTACACCTTC. The chain has TRBV27 and TRBJ1-2; TRBD1 matches at 9 bases. The length of the CDR3 is 14 residues. CDR1 MNHEY and CDR2 SMNVEV come from the germline V gene (reference sequence). The trim removed 5 bases at V and 5 bases at J, leaving 6 bases unmatched.